The clone carrying this T cell receptor (beta chain) was observed a few times. What it binds is unknown. Some clones are missing from TCRdb's copy, which holds only in-frame ones; the method was immunoSEQ multiplex PCR. Of millions of clones listed, approximately 94% are singletons. In the CD4+ fraction, cells were divided into CD45RA+ naive and CD45RA-negative memory subsets. This record belongs to a study of shared clonotypes between healthy human individuals. Study-wide background: Donors consisted of two women and a few men between 18 and 49. Study results and caveats: How much donors shared clonotypes was expected to be affected by sequencing depth. In contrast to clonotypes shared by all four donors, non-shared clonotypes had lower generation probabilities.

V was trimmed by 0 bases and J by 4 bases, leaving 22 bases between them. The CDR3 sequence is 19 residues long. Germline V gives CDR1 SGHRS, CDR2 YFSETQ. The chain links TRBV5-1 to TRBJ2-2; tentatively, D is TRBD1 or TRBD2 (5 bases each). Sample: naive CD4+ T cells sorted from blood. The subset is: CD45RA+ positively selected. The sequence was collected from a man between 18 and 35 years old in good health. DNA of the CDR3: TGCGCCAGCAGCTTGGACGTAGGGGTGGGACCCCCCCCCACCGGGGAGCTGTTTTTT. Amino acid sequence: CASSLDVGVGPPPTGELFF.